What follows are 9 T cell receptor beta chains derived from one specimen sequenced in a study of beta chain features in type 1 diabetes. These receptors are not linked to any known antigen. All of the isolated RNA was reverse transcribed, so expressed TCRB transcripts were sequenced. The protocol was immunoSEQ multiplex PCR, while the TCRdb copy is restricted to in-frame clones and leaves out a portion. The sample includes 200,000 to 300,000 clones, around 21% of them seen just once. Findings and caveats of the study: All four CD4+ subsets of Type 1 diabetes patients contained TCRB CDR3s that were moderately but significantly shorter.

Input material: naive CD4+ T cells from blood. These receptors all come from a middle-aged woman with type 1 diabetes.

This clone was detected a few times. This chain uses TRBV9 with TRBJ2-7; possibly TRBD2 for D (7 bases). V gave up 5 bases and J gave up 6 bases, with 18 bases separating them. The CDR3 sequence is 14 residues long. Germline values: CDR1 SGDLS, CDR2 YYNGEE. CDR3 coding DNA: TGTGCCAGCAGGGCGGGGGCGCGGGAAGGCGAGCAGTACTTC. It yields the protein CASRAGAREGEQYF.

The J gene is TRBJ1-2, the V gene TRBV7-9; 8 nucleotides agree with TRBD1. V dropped 5 bases and J dropped 8; count of bases not matched to a gene: 10. This CDR3 contains 14 residues. Germline loops: CDR1 SEHNR, CDR2 FQNEAQ (reference sequence). CDR3 DNA: TGTGCCAGCAGCCAATCCCAGGGGGCGGTGGGCTACACCTTC. Its protein is CASSQSQGAVGYTF. Full variable domain (rest looked up from reference TRBV7-9 and TRBJ1-2): DTGVSQNPRHKITKRGQNVTFRCDPISEHNRLYWYRQTLGQGPEFLTYFQNEAQLEKSRLLSDRFSAERPKGSFSTLEIQRTEQGDSAMYLCASSQSQGAVGYTFGSGTRLTVV.

This rearrangement joins TRBV13 to TRBJ1-2, with TRBD1 identical over 7 bases. The V and J ends lost 5 bases and 5 bases, in that order; junction bases with no gene match: 8. The CDR3 covers 14 residues. The germline V gene encodes CDR1 PRHDT and CDR2 FYEKMQ (reference sequence). The CDR3 nucleotides are TGTGCCAGCAGCGGCCGGGACAGTTGGTATGGCTACACCTTC. As protein: CASSGRDSWYGYTF.

This clone occurred a few times. V and J are TRBV19 and TRBJ2-1; 8 nucleotides line up with TRBD2. This CDR3 has 15 amino acids. The trim removed 5 bases at V and 6 bases at J, leaving 9 bases unmatched. Germline CDR1 LNHDA, CDR2 SQIVND (reference sequence). CDR3 amino acids: CASSVWSGSGNEQFF. CDR3 bases: TGTGCCAGTAGTGTCTGGAGCGGGAGTGGCAATGAGCAGTTCTTC.

CDR3 loop: CASSAPGTGSSPLHF. The CDR3, as DNA: TGTGCCAGCAGCGCACCGGGAACGGGGAGTTCACCCCTCCACTTT. The rearrangement uses TRBV9 and TRBJ1-6; D is unclear. V lost 3 bases to trimming and J lost 9 bases, with 16 bases between them. The CDR3 contains 15 residues. Per the germline V gene, CDR1 is SGDLS and CDR2 is YYNGEE. Using reference TRBV9 and TRBJ1-6 for the parts outside the CDR3, the full variable domain is DSGVTQTPKHLITATGQRVTLRCSPRSGDLSVYWYQQSLDQGLQFLIQYYNGEERAKGNILERFSAQQFPDLHSELNLSSLELGDSALYFCASSAPGTGSSPLHFGNGTRLTVT.

This clone was seen more than once but under ten times. The chain combines TRBV7-9 with TRBJ2-7; D unclear. CDR3 size: 12 residues. The germline V gene encodes CDR1 SEHNR and CDR2 FQNEAQ (reference sequence). The germline V and J ends were trimmed by 8 bases and 3 bases, with 11 bases remaining between them. CDR3 residues: CASGQTVYEQYF. CDR3 bases: TGTGCCAGCGGGCAAACAGTCTACGAGCAGTACTTC.

This clone was counted only a few times. Here the CDR3 DNA reads TGCGCCAGCAGCTTGGGACTAGCGGGTACCTACGAGCAGTACTTC. Translating gives CASSLGLAGTYEQYF. The chain couples TRBV5-1 to TRBJ2-7, with 10 bases that match TRBD2. The CDR3 totals 15 residues. Germline CDR1 and CDR2: SGHRS and YFSETQ. The J segment lost 2 bases and the V segment lost 0 bases, leaving 2 bases of the junction unmatched.

The genes are TRBV5-1 and TRBJ2-1; 7 bases are shared with TRBD2. The germline V gene has CDR1 SGHRS and CDR2 YFSETQ. J lost 4 bases, V lost 5 bases, and 9 bases had no gene match. The CDR3 length is 15 residues. This CDR3 reads CASRGTASGYNEQFF. CDR3 DNA: TGCGCCAGCAGAGGTACCGCTAGCGGTTACAATGAGCAGTTCTTC.

This clone was counted only a few times. The rearrangement joins TRBV9 to TRBJ2-6; the D is unclear. Germline V gene sequence: CDR1 SGDLS, CDR2 YYNGEE. The ends were cut back, 4 bases at V and 0 bases at J, with 11 bases in the middle. CDR3 length: 16 residues. CDR3 in amino acids: CASSRLASSGANVLTF. CDR3 nucleotides: TGTGCCAGCAGCCGATTAGCCAGCTCTGGGGCCAACGTCCTGACTTTC.